The T cell receptor (beta chain) described here comes from a study of tumor-infiltrating lymphocytes in localized non-small cell lung cancer. In the study overall: The cohort mixed smokers and never-smokers, several histologies, and some post-neoadjuvant-chemotherapy samples. Points from the study as a whole: No link was found between tumor T-cell fraction and recurrence-free survival. Technical variation could not be separated from intratumor heterogeneity here. IM1 and IM2 tumors showed no difference in T-cell fraction.

The CDR3 runs 15 residues. Unmatched junction bases numbered 13, after V lost 5 bases and J lost 6 bases. Germline V gene lookup returns CDR1 MNHEY and CDR2 SMNVEV (reference sequence). Remarks on this clone: Its antigen is currently unknown.

The table came from immunoSEQ multiplex PCR; TCRdb's copy has only in-frame clones and leaves some out. The data hold approximately 16,000 clones, with roughly 43% observed a single time. Sequences were obtained from lung tumor tissue. This sequence joins TRBV27 and TRBJ2-7; 7 bases map to TRBD1. The clonotype comes from a human donor with non-small cell lung cancer. For the CDR3, the DNA is TGTGCCAGCAGTCCTTGGGACAGTCGACGTAGCGAGCAGTACTTC. Residues: CASSPWDSRRSEQYF.